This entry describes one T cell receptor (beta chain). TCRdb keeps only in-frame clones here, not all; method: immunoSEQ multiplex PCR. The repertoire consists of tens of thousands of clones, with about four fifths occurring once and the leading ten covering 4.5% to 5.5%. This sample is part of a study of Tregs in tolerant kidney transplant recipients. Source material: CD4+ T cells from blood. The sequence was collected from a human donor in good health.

The CDR3 nucleotides read TGTGCCAGCAGCCTGATCCCGGGACTAGGGGTACTTAATGAGCAGTTCTTC. The encoded protein is CASSLIPGLGVLNEQFF. J is TRBJ2-1 and V is TRBV7-3; 8 positions agree with TRBD2. The V segment lost 5 bases and the J segment 7 bases; nucleotides outside the gene matches: 16. The CDR3 loop spans 17 amino acids. In germline, CDR1 is SGHTA, CDR2 FQGTGA.